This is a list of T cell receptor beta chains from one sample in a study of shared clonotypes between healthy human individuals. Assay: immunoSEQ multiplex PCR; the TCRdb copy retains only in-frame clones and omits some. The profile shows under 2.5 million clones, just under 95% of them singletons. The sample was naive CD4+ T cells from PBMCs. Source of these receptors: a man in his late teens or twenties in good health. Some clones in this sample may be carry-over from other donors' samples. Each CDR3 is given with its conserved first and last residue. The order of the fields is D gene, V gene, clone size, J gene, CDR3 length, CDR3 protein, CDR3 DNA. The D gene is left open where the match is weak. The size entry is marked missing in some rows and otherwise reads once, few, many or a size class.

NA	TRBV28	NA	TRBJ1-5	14	CASSLSRGEQPQHF	TGTGCCAGCAGTTTATCTCGGGGAGAACAGCCCCAGCATTTT
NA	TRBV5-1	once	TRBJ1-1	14	CASSLVSGGTEAFF	TGCGCCAGCAGCTTGGTATCTGGGGGCACTGAAGCTTTCTTT
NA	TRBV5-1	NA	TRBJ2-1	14	CASSLATPDNEQFF	TGCGCCAGCAGCTTGGCCACGCCCGACAATGAGCAGTTCTTC
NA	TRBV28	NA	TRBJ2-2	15	CASRTVGRKAGELFF	TGTGCCAGCAGAACTGTAGGGAGAAAAGCCGGGGAGCTGTTTTTT
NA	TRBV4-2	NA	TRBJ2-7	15	CASSQKGDSFYEQYF	TGTGCCAGCAGCCAGAAAGGAGACAGTTTTTACGAGCAGTACTTC
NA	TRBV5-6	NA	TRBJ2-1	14	CASSPGATNNEQFF	TGTGCCAGCAGCCCGGGGGCCACCAACAATGAGCAGTTCTTC
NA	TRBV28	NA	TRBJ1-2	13	CASSLVNQNGYTF	TGTGCCAGCAGTTTGGTCAACCAGAATGGCTACACCTTC
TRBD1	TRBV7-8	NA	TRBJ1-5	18	CASSLGQGAIISNQPQHF	TGTGCCAGCAGCCTAGGACAGGGGGCTATCATTAGCAATCAGCCCCAGCATTTT
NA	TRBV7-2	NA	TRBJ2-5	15	CASSLQWGAQETQYF	TGTGCCAGCAGCCTCCAATGGGGGGCCCAAGAGACCCAGTACTTC
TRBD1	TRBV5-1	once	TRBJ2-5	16	CASSLVVTGGGKTQYF	TGCGCCAGCAGCTTGGTCGTGACAGGGGGAGGGAAGACCCAGTACTTC
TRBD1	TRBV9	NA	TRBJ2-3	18	CASSQTLRGQGNTDTQYF	TGTGCCAGCAGCCAGACCTTAAGGGGACAGGGGAACACAGATACGCAGTATTTT
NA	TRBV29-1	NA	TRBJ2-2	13	CSVKDRLTGELFF	TGCAGCGTTAAAGACAGGTTGACCGGGGAGCTGTTTTTT
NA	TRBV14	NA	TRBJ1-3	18	CASSQDQRMGKSGNTIYF	TGTGCCAGCAGCCAGGATCAAAGGATGGGGAAGTCGGGAAACACCATATATTTT
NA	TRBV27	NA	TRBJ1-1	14	CASSPGGWATEAFF	TGTGCCAGCAGCCCTGGGGGGTGGGCCACTGAAGCTTTCTTT
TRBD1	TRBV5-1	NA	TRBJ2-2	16	CASRPGTGAPAGELFF	TGCGCCAGCAGGCCCGGGACAGGGGCACCAGCGGGGGAGCTGTTTTTT